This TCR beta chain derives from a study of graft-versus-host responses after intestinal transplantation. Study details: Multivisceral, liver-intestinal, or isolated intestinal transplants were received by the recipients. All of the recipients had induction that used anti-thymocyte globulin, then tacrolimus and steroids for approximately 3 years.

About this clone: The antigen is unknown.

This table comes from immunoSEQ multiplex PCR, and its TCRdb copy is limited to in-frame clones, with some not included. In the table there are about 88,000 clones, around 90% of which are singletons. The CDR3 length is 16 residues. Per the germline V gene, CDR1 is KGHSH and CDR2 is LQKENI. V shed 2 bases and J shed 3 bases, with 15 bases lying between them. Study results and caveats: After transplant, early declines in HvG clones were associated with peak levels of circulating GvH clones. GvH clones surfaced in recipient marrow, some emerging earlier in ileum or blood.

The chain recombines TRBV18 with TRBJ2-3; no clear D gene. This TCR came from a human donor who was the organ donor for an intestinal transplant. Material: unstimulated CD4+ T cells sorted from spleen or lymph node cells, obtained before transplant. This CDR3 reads CASSPVTLGRTDTQYF. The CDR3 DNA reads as TGTGCCAGCTCACCAGTGACACTCGGTCGGACAGATACGCAGTATTTT.